The 25 T cell receptor beta chains presented below share a single source sample, sequenced in a study of blood T cell repertoires in COVID-19. Profiled with immunoSEQ multiplex PCR; TCRdb holds only in-frame clones, not every one. The sample lists 270,000 or so clones, 86% occurring once. The specimen was peripheral blood. Every receptor here comes from a man aged 40-55 years with active or convalescent COVID-19.

This chain uses TRBV3-1 (or the pseudogene TRBV3-2) with TRBJ2-1; D might be TRBD1 (5 bases). This CDR3 region has 14 residues. CDR1 and CDR2 from the germline V gene are LGHDT and YNNKEL (reference sequence). V shed 5 bases and J shed 2 bases, with 10 bases lying between them. The CDR3 nucleotides read TGTGCCAGCAGCGGGCAGGGCACCTACAATGAGCAGTTCTTC. Protein sequence: CASSGQGTYNEQFF.

This chain connects TRBV5-8 to TRBJ2-1; 9 bases match TRBD1. This CDR3 region has 20 residues. Germline V gene sequence: CDR1 SGHTS, CDR2 YDEGEE. Trimming took 0 bases from V and 0 from J; bases not matched to a gene: 13. The CDR3 loop reads CASSLAPGQGSTSSYNEQFF. CDR3 in DNA: TGTGCCAGCAGCTTGGCCCCGGGACAGGGCTCTACGAGCTCCTACAATGAGCAGTTCTTC.

The CDR3 reads CASSKRGSDTQYF. The CDR3 DNA sequence: TGTGCCAGTAGTAAAAGGGGGTCGGATACGCAGTATTTT. The rearrangement uses TRBV19 and TRBJ2-3; D may be TRBD1 (6 bases). Germline CDR1 and CDR2: LNHDA and SQIVND (reference sequence). V was shortened by 4 bases and J by 6 bases, with 11 bases between the two germline ends. This CDR3 spans 13 amino acids.

V usage is TRBV11-2 and J usage is TRBJ2-5; 7 nucleotides line up with TRBD1. Germline V gives CDR1 SGHAT, CDR2 FQNNGV. With V trimmed by 5 bases and J by 0 bases, 6 bases remained unmatched. The CDR3 consists of 15 residues. DNA of the CDR3: TGTGCCAGCAGCCGTTGGGACAGTAACCAAGAGACCCAGTACTTC. As protein: CASSRWDSNQETQYF.

The chain uses TRBV29-1 and TRBJ1-3, with D tentatively TRBD1 (5 bases). The CDR3 is 14 amino acids. V shed 1 base and J shed 0 bases, with 7 bases lying between them. CDR1 and CDR2 (germline): SQVTM, ANQGSEA. CDR3 sequence: CSVEGGISGNTIYF. The CDR3 DNA sequence: TGCAGCGTTGAAGGGGGCATCTCTGGAAACACCATATATTTT. Looking up the rest from reference TRBV29-1 and TRBJ1-3 gives the full variable domain: SAVISQKPSRDICQRGTSLTIQCQVDSQVTMMFWYRQQPGQSLTLIATANQGSEATYESGFVIDKFPISRPNLTFSTLTVSNMSPEDSSIYLCSVEGGISGNTIYFGEGSWLTVV.

V usage is TRBV11-3 and J usage is TRBJ2-3, with D possibly TRBD2 on 6 matching bases. Trimming took 3 bases from V and 4 from J, leaving 11 bases between them. Germline CDR1 is SGHNT and CDR2 is YENEEA. The CDR3 spans 14 residues. For the CDR3, the DNA is TGTGCCAGCAGCTTTCGCGGGGCCGCAGATACGCAGTATTTT. It yields the protein CASSFRGAADTQYF.

This chain links TRBV10-3 with TRBJ2-3; 8 nucleotides align to TRBD1. Germline assignment: CDR1 ENHRY and CDR2 SYGVKD. The junction had 5 bases not matched to a gene; V was cut back by 6 bases and J by 0 bases. The CDR3 has 15 residues. As DNA, the CDR3 is TGTGCCATCAGCCGGGGACAGGTTAGCACAGATACGCAGTATTTT. Residues: CAISRGQVSTDTQYF.

DNA of the CDR3: TGTGCCACCAGCAGAGGGGGCGGGACAGGGGTCTACACCTTC. Amino acid sequence: CATSRGGGTGVYTF. The rearrangement joins TRBV15 to TRBJ1-2; 10 bases are shared with TRBD1. The junction had 6 bases not matched to a gene; V was cut back by 1 base and J by 10 bases. In germline, CDR1 is LNHNV, CDR2 YYDKDF (reference sequence). This CDR3 is 14 amino acids long.

The chain recombines TRBV14 with TRBJ2-2; D gene unclear. V dropped 0 bases and J dropped 7 bases, with 6 bases sitting between them. Germline V lookup: CDR1 SGHDN, CDR2 FVKESK. CDR3 length: 13 residues. CDR3 nucleotides: TGTGCCAGCAGCCAAGATCCCATCGGGGAGCTGTTTTTT. Translated: CASSQDPIGELFF.

This sequence joins TRBV7-2 and TRBJ2-7; 10 bases are a match to TRBD2. The V gene's germline CDR1 is SGHTA and CDR2 FQGNSA. The CDR3 spans 15 residues. V was pared by 5 bases and J by 2 bases, with 6 bases of the junction left unmatched. The CDR3 sequence: CASSPGTSVTYEQYF. The CDR3 DNA is TGTGCCAGCAGCCCCGGGACTAGCGTAACCTACGAGCAGTACTTC.

The genes are TRBV7-8 and TRBJ2-7; 7 bases fit TRBD1. CDR3 length: 14 amino acids. Germline loops: CDR1 SGHVS, CDR2 FQNEAQ. The junction had 8 bases not matched to a gene; V was cut back by 8 bases and J by 1 base. The CDR3 loop reads CASSSSTGSYEQYF. As DNA, the CDR3 is TGTGCCAGCTCCTCCTCGACAGGGTCCTACGAGCAGTACTTC.

This clone turned up a few times. The chain is built from TRBV14 and TRBJ1-1; no firm D call. Germline lookup yields CDR1 SGHDN and CDR2 FVKESK. Trimming stripped 1 base from V and 8 bases from J, with 17 bases between. The CDR3 sequence is 15 residues long. The CDR3 nucleotides read TGTGCCAGCAGCCAAGGGAGTCGGGGAAATTTGGAAGCTTTCTTT. This encodes CASSQGSRGNLEAFF.

The chain uses TRBV28 and TRBJ1-4; TRBD1 might be the D (5 bases). CDR3 length equals 15 residues. The ends were cut back, 5 bases at V and 0 bases at J, with 10 bases in the middle. Looked up from germline, CDR1 is MDHEN and CDR2 is SYDVKM. CDR3 sequence: CASSHETATNEKLFF. DNA of the CDR3: TGTGCCAGCAGTCATGAGACAGCAACTAATGAAAAACTGTTTTTT. The full variable domain, in which reference TRBV28 and TRBJ1-4 provide the parts outside the CDR3, is DVKVTQSSRYLVKRTGEKVFLECVQDMDHENMFWYRQDPGLGLRLIYFSYDVKMKEKGDIPEGYSVSREKKERFSLILESASTNQTSMYLCASSHETATNEKLFFGSGTQLSVL.

This clone was seen a single time. The chain's CDR3 is CASSLEHVSGANVLTF. The CDR3 DNA reads as TGTGCCAGCAGCTTAGAACACGTCTCTGGGGCCAACGTCCTGACTTTC. V and J are TRBV11-2 and TRBJ2-6; D gene uncertain. CDR3 length equals 16 residues. Trimming cost V 0 bases and J 0 bases, with 6 bases left between them. Germline V gene data show CDR1 as SGHAT and CDR2 as FQNNGV.

This chain uses TRBV30 with TRBJ1-6, with 7 positions matching TRBD1. CDR3 length: 14 residues. Germline V CDR1 and CDR2: GTSNPN, SVGIG (reference sequence). Germline trimming cut 7 bases from V and 7 bases from J; bases unmatched to any gene: 10. The CDR3 loop is CASQGGSKNSPLHF. The DNA of the CDR3 is TGTGCCTCGCAGGGGGGTAGTAAAAATTCACCCCTCCACTTT.

This chain connects TRBV9 to TRBJ2-7, with a possible D match to TRBD1 (5 bases). The germline CDR1 and CDR2 sequences are SGDLS and YYNGEE. Trimming stripped 2 bases from V and 3 bases from J, with 30 bases between. The CDR3 length is 20 residues. For the CDR3, the DNA is TGTGCCAGCAGCGTTGGAGTGGATAATCGGGTCGGACAAAAGTACTACGAGCAGTACTTC. This sequence encodes CASSVGVDNRVGQKYYEQYF.

This rearrangement joins TRBV10-3 to TRBJ1-1, with 10 bases fitting TRBD1. CDR1 ENHRY and CDR2 SYGVKD come from the germline V gene. J lost 6 bases, V lost 7 bases, and 5 bases had no gene match. CDR3 length: 13 amino acids. CDR3 coding DNA: TGTGCCATCACCGGGACAGGGGCGTCTGAAGCTTTCTTT. Translation gives CAITGTGASEAFF.

V usage is TRBV10-2 and J usage is TRBJ2-7; TRBD2 might be the D (6 bases). The CDR3 contains 14 residues. Germline CDR1 is WSHSY and CDR2 is SAAADI. Trimming removed 4 bases from V and 3 bases from J, with 13 bases in between. The CDR3 is CASSVGRRDYEQYF. The CDR3 nucleotides are TGCGCCAGCAGTGTAGGCAGGAGGGACTACGAGCAGTACTTC.

The CDR3 is CASSPRGANTEAFF. The DNA for the CDR3 is TGTGCCAGCAGCCCCAGGGGGGCGAACACTGAAGCTTTCTTT. The chain links TRBV9 to TRBJ1-1; 7 bases fit TRBD1. Trimming took 4 bases from V and 1 from J; bases not matched to a gene: 4. Germline V gene sequence: CDR1 SGDLS, CDR2 YYNGEE. The CDR3 has 14 amino acids.

This sequence joins TRBV5-1 and TRBJ2-2, with D tentatively TRBD2 (5 bases). Germline CDR1 reads SGHRS; CDR2 reads YFSETQ. Trimming shortened V by 3 bases and J by 3 bases, and 6 bases separated the two germline ends. The length of the CDR3 is 13 residues. The CDR3 bases are TGCGCCAGCAGCTCGGACTACACCGGGGAGCTGTTTTTT. Protein sequence: CASSSDYTGELFF.

The chain couples TRBV15 to TRBJ1-5, with D maybe TRBD1 (5 bases). In germline, CDR1 is LNHNV, CDR2 YYDKDF (reference sequence). CDR3 length: 15 residues. V shed 0 bases and J shed 7 bases, with 13 bases lying between them. The CDR3 region is CATSRELRGVQPQHF. The CDR3 region has the DNA TGTGCCACCAGCAGAGAGCTCCGGGGGGTCCAGCCCCAGCATTTT.

The chain has TRBV24-1 and TRBJ2-3; tentatively, D is TRBD2 (6 bases). CDR3 length equals 14 residues. Trimming shortened V by 7 bases and J by 0 bases, and 10 bases separated the two germline ends. Germline CDR1 and CDR2: KGHDR and SFDVKD. In DNA form, the CDR3 reads TGTGCCACCAGGGAGGGACTTAGCACAGATACGCAGTATTTT. It encodes CATREGLSTDTQYF.

V gene TRBV13 combines with J gene TRBJ1-1, with 9 bases fitting TRBD1. This CDR3 region has 17 residues. J was trimmed by 1 base and V by 4 bases; bases with no gene match: 10. In germline, CDR1 is PRHDT, CDR2 FYEKMQ (reference sequence). The CDR3 region is CASSSGTGLRGNTEAFF. DNA of the CDR3: TGTGCCAGCAGCTCCGGGACAGGGTTGAGGGGGAACACTGAAGCTTTCTTT.

This clone appeared a few times. CDR3 loop: CASSLASTGDGELFF. The DNA of the CDR3 is TGCGCCAGCAGCTTGGCCTCGACAGGGGACGGGGAGCTGTTTTTT. The chain is built from TRBV5-1 and TRBJ2-2; TRBD1 matches 8 bases. In germline, CDR1 is SGHRS, CDR2 YFSETQ. V dropped 0 bases and J dropped 7; count of bases not matched to a gene: 5. The CDR3 has 15 residues.

The chain combines TRBV27 with TRBJ2-7, with 8 positions matching TRBD1. The CDR3 extends over 13 amino acids. Germline CDR1 MNHEY, CDR2 SMNVEV (reference sequence). CDR3 amino acids: CVAFGGQGNEQYF. DNA of the CDR3: TGTGTCGCTTTCGGCGGACAGGGAAACGAGCAGTACTTC.